This T cell receptor (beta chain) was found in a study of glioma-infiltrating T cells after dendritic cell vaccination. General study points: The cohort had few patients with full blood and tumor sets.

Measured with immunoSEQ multiplex PCR; TCRdb has only the in-frame clones, and not every one. The table lists tens of thousands of clones, roughly 84% of them singletons. Stated time point: after dendritic cell vaccination, including at tumor progression/relapse. Only patients with spare fresh-frozen tumor and over two years of follow-up were included. This clone was detected only a few times. The antigen is undetermined. This clonotype was sampled from a human donor with glioblastoma. The material was blood, obtained after dendritic cell vaccination.

CDR3 bases: TGTGCCACCAGCATTTGGGACTCCACCGGGGAGCTGTTTTTT. It yields the protein CATSIWDSTGELFF. The chain couples TRBV15 to TRBJ2-2; the D gene is possibly TRBD2 (6 bases). This CDR3 is 14 amino acids long. Germline CDR1 and CDR2: LNHNV and YYDKDF (reference sequence). V lost 4 bases, J lost 4 bases, and 10 bases lay in between.